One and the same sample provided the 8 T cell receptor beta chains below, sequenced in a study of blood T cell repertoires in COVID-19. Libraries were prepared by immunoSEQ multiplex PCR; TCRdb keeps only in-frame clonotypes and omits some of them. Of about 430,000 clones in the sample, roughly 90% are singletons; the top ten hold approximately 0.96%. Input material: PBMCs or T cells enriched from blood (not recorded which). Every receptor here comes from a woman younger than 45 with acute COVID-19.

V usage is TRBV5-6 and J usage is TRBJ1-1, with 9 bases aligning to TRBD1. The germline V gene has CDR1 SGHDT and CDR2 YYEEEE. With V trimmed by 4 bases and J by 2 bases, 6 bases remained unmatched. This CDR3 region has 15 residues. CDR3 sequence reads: CASSDRDRVNTEAFF. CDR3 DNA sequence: TGTGCCAGCAGCGACCGGGACAGGGTCAACACTGAAGCTTTCTTT.

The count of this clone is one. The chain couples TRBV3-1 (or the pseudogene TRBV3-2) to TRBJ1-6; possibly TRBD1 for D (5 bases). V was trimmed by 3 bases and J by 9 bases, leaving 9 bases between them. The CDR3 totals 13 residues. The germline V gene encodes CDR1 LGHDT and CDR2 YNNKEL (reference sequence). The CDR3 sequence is CASSQGQFSPLHF. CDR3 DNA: TGTGCCAGCAGCCAGGGGCAGTTTTCACCCCTCCACTTT.

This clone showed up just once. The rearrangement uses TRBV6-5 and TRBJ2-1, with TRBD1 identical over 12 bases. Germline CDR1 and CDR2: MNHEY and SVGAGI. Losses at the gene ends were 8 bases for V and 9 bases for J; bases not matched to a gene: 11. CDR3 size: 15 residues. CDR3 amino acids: CASQKPGQGASEQFF. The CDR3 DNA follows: TGTGCCAGCCAGAAACCGGGACAGGGGGCTTCTGAGCAGTTCTTC.

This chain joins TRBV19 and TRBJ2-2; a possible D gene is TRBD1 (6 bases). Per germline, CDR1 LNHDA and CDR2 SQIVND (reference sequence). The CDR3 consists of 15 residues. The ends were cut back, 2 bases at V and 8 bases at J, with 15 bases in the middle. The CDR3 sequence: CASSISGRGSGELFF. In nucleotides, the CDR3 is TGTGCCAGTAGTATATCAGGCAGGGGATCAGGGGAGCTGTTTTTT.

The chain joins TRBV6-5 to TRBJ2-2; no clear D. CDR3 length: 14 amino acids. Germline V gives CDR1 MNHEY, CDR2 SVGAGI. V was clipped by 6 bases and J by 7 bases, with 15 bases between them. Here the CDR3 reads CASRRGDLYGELFF. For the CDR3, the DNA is TGTGCCAGCAGGAGAGGAGATCTGTACGGGGAGCTGTTTTTT.

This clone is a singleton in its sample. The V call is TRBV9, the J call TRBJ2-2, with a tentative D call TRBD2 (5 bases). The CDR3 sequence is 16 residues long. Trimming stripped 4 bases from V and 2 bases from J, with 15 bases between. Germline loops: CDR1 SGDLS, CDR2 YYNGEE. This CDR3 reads CASSPRTGLNTGELFF. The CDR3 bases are TGTGCCAGCAGCCCCCGGACTGGACTTAACACCGGGGAGCTGTTTTTT.

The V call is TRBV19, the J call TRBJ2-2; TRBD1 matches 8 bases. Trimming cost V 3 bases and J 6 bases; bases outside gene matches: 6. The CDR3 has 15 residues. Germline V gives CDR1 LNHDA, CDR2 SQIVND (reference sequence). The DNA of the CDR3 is TGTGCCAGTAGTATTCGGACAGGGCCCCCCGGGGAGCTGTTTTTT. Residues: CASSIRTGPPGELFF.

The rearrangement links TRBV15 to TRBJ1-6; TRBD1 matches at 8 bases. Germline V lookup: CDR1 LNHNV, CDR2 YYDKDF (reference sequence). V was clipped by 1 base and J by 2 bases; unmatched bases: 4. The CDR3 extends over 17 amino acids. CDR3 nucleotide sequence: TGTGCCACCAGCAGAGGGCAGGGGGCAGCCTATAATTCACCCCTCCACTTT. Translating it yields CATSRGQGAAYNSPLHF.